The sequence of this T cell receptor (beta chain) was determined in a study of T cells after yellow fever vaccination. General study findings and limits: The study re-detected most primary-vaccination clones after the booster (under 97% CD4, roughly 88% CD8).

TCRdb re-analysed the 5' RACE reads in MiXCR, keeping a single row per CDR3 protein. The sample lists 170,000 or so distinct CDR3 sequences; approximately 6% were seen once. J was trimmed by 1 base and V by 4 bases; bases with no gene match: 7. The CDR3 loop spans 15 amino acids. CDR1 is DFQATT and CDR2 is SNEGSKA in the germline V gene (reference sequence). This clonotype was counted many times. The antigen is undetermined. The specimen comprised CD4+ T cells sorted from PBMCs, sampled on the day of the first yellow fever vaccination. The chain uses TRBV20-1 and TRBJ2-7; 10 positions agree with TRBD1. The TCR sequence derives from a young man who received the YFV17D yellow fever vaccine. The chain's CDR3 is CSAKGTGQGSYEQYF. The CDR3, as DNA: TGCAGTGCTAAAGGAACGGGACAGGGGTCCTACGAGCAGTACTTC.